This TCR beta chain was captured by sequencing in a study of sequential checkpoint blockade in melanoma. Overall study context: Arm A got nivolumab then ipilimumab; arm B the reverse, 1:1.

This CDR3 is 14 amino acids long. CDR1 MNHEY and CDR2 SMNVEV come from the germline V gene (reference sequence). Between the trimmed V and J ends, which lost 2 bases and 9 bases, there was a span of 14 bases. The protocol was immunoSEQ multiplex PCR, while the TCRdb copy is restricted to in-frame clones and leaves out a portion. The sample carries about 20,000 clones, roughly four fifths recorded once. The treatment is: randomized to nivolumab then ipilimumab (arm A) or the reverse (arm B). The source was CD8+ T cells sorted from blood (inferred from file names), collected from a patient given nivolumab and ipilimumab in sequence. V is TRBV27 and J is TRBJ2-1, with a tentative D call TRBD1 (6 bases). The clonotype was recovered from a human donor with melanoma. CDR3 protein: CASSLGGSVVEQFF. CDR3 in DNA: TGTGCCAGCAGTTTAGGGGGCTCGGTAGTTGAGCAGTTCTTC.